The rows below give T cell receptor beta chains drawn from one sample of a study of T cells in Graves' hyperthyroidism and ophthalmopathy. TCRdb reprocessed the multiplex PCR reads via MiXCR and lists one record per CDR3 protein. The table lists around 300,000 distinct CDR3 sequences, 11% to 15% of them singletons. Input material: blood. The receptors here all came from a woman aged 25 to 39 with Graves' hyperthyroidism. The CDR3 runs from the conserved cysteine through the conserved F or W. Each record gives: V gene, CDR3 length, J gene, D gene, clone size, CDR3 protein, CDR3 DNA. D genes are given only for firm matches. Where a row states a size, it is once, few, many or the class of an expanded clone; other rows omit it.

>TRBV6-1|16|TRBJ2-3|.|many
CASSEAHVVSTDTQYF
TGTGCCAGCAGTGAAGCGCATGTGGTGAGCACAGATACGCAGTATTTT
>TRBV28|16|TRBJ1-1|TRBD1|many
CASIPTGVGGNTEAFF
TGTGCCAGCATCCCAACAGGGGTAGGGGGGAACACTGAAGCTTTCTTT
>TRBV6-2/TRBV6-3|12|TRBJ2-2|TRBD2|many
CASSRGGGELFF
TGTGCCAGCAGTCGCGGGGGCGGGGAGCTGTTTTTT
>TRBV30|13|TRBJ2-1|.|few
CAWSVLFALEQFF
TGTGCCTGGAGTGTACTTTTTGCCCTAGAGCAGTTCTTC
>TRBV6-1|13|TRBJ2-1|.|few
CASRRQGGGEQFF
TGTGCCAGCAGGCGCCAGGGGGGGGGGGAGCAGTTCTTC
>TRBV12-3/TRBV12-4|13|TRBJ1-2|.|many
CASTPNQGLGYTF
TGTGCCAGCACTCCTAACCAGGGACTTGGCTACACCTTC
>TRBV5-1|13|TRBJ2-5|TRBD2|.
CASSVPGGETQYF
TGCGCCAGCAGCGTTCCCGGGGGGGAGACCCAGTACTTC
>TRBV7-2|15|TRBJ2-3|TRBD2|few
CASSRRGGWEDTQYF
TGTGCCAGCAGCAGGCGGGGGGGATGGGAAGATACGCAGTATTTT
>TRBV24-1|11|TRBJ2-7|.|few
CATGQGNEQYF
TGTGCCACCGGTCAGGGGAACGAGCAGTACTTC
>TRBV7-9|16|TRBJ1-5|.|.
CASSLSCSGLSQPQHF
TGTGCCAGCAGCTTATCTTGCTCTGGGCTTTCACAGCCCCAGCATTTT
>TRBV7-6|14|TRBJ2-5|.|.
CASKGGQRIETQYF
TGTGCCAGCAAGGGGGGTCAGCGGATCGAGACCCAGTACTTC
>TRBV7-9|13|TRBJ1-2|TRBD1|few
CASQLGTEDGYTF
TGTGCCAGCCAGTTAGGGACAGAAGATGGCTACACCTTC
>TRBV27|14|TRBJ2-7|TRBD1|many
CASSFGQGDHEQYF
TGTGCCAGCAGTTTTGGGCAGGGGGATCACGAGCAGTACTTC
>TRBV29-1|13|TRBJ2-5|TRBD1|.
CSASRDRAETQYF
TGCAGCGCCTCCCGGGACAGGGCCGAGACCCAGTACTTC
>TRBV5-8|15|TRBJ2-7|.|many
CASSLGPGASYEQYF
TGTGCCAGCAGCTTAGGACCGGGGGCCTCCTACGAGCAGTACTTC
>TRBV5-6|14|TRBJ2-3|.|.
CASSLRSLTDTQYF
TGTGCCAGCAGCTTGCGCTCCCTCACAGATACGCAGTATTTT
>TRBV7-8|15|TRBJ2-3|TRBD2|many
CASRRLSGNTDTQYF
TGTGCCAGCAGGCGACTTAGCGGGAACACAGATACGCAGTATTTT
>TRBV6-9|15|TRBJ2-2|TRBD2|.
CASSYLAGVAGELFF
TGTGCCAGCAGTTATTTAGCGGGAGTGGCCGGGGAGCTGTTTTTT
>TRBV6-6|13|TRBJ1-1|TRBD1|few
CASSYTGTGEAFF
TGTGCCAGCAGTTACACTGGGACAGGTGAAGCTTTCTTT
>TRBV19|14|TRBJ2-3|.|few
CASSISSSTDTQYF
TGTGCCAGTAGTATTAGTTCTAGCACAGATACGCAGTATTTT
>TRBV7-2|16|TRBJ2-7|.|.
CASSHRGRVSSYEQYF
TGTGCCAGCAGCCACCGCGGCCGGGTAAGCTCCTACGAGCAGTACTTC
>TRBV9|14|TRBJ1-2|.|few
CASSEGPLDYGYTF
TGTGCCAGCAGCGAGGGTCCCCTCGACTATGGCTACACCTTC
>TRBV27|15|TRBJ1-3|.|.
CASSSSGLSGNTIYF
TGTGCCAGCAGTTCCTCTGGGCTATCTGGAAACACCATATATTTT
>TRBV20-1|15|TRBJ2-1|TRBD2|.
CSARYIRLASNEQFF
TGCAGTGCTAGATACATTCGACTAGCGAGCAATGAGCAGTTCTTC
>TRBV5-1|14|TRBJ2-1|TRBD2|many
CASKGGTHLNEQFF
TGCGCCAGCAAGGGAGGGACTCACCTCAATGAGCAGTTCTTC
>TRBV20-1|16|TRBJ2-1|.|.
CSARAELGARVYEQFF
TGCAGTGCTCGAGCCGAGTTGGGGGCGCGGGTTTATGAGCAGTTCTTC
>TRBV28|17|TRBJ1-5|.|many
CASTRPGGRSSNQPQHF
TGTGCCAGCACCCGCCCCGGGGGCCGCTCTAGCAATCAGCCCCAGCATTTT
>TRBV7-9|13|TRBJ2-1|.|.
CASGATGYNEQFF
TGTGCCAGCGGAGCGACGGGGTACAATGAGCAGTTCTTC
>TRBV6-1|11|TRBJ1-1|TRBD1|.
CATNRGPEAFF
TGTGCCACCAACAGGGGGCCTGAAGCTTTCTTT
>TRBV6-1|18|TRBJ2-4|.|.
CASSERLSLLGAKNIQYF
TGTGCCAGCAGTGAAAGACTCTCCCTTCTGGGGGCCAAAAACATTCAGTACTTC
>TRBV20-1|14|TRBJ2-7|TRBD2|many
CSAPGTSGSYEQYF
TGCAGTGCTCCCGGGACTAGCGGTTCCTACGAGCAGTACTTC
>TRBV2|13|TRBJ1-5|.|many
CASSERGYQPQHF
TGTGCCAGCAGTGAGAGAGGGTATCAGCCCCAGCATTTT
>TRBV6-1|13|TRBJ1-1|.|many
CASSPDSMAEAFF
TGTGCCAGCAGTCCAGACAGTATGGCTGAAGCTTTCTTT
>TRBV2|14|TRBJ2-7|TRBD2|.
CASSPGTTAPEQYF
TGTGCCAGCAGTCCGGGGACTACCGCCCCCGAGCAGTACTTC
>TRBV20-1|16|TRBJ2-7|.|.
CSAKTPQGPLRYEQYF
TGCAGTGCTAAAACCCCACAGGGACCCCTTCGGTACGAGCAGTACTTC
>TRBV30|15|TRBJ1-1|.|many
CAWSLPGTWNTEAFF
TGTGCCTGGAGTCTTCCCGGGACGTGGAACACTGAAGCTTTCTTT
>TRBV24-1|14|TRBJ1-5|.|few
CATSDLRSNQPQHF
TGTGCCACCAGTGATTTACGTAGCAATCAGCCCCAGCATTTT
>TRBV7-7|16|TRBJ2-1|.|many
CASRDPPAESHDEQFF
TGTGCTAGCAGGGATCCCCCAGCGGAGTCACACGATGAGCAGTTCTTC
>TRBV7-9|16|TRBJ1-2|.|.
CASSLPRQRANYGYTF
TGTGCCAGCAGCCTCCCAAGACAGAGGGCCAACTATGGCTACACCTTC
>TRBV6-1|14|TRBJ2-2|.|.
CASTRDGNTGELFF
TGTGCCAGCACCCGGGACGGAAACACCGGGGAGCTGTTTTTT
>TRBV4-3|14|TRBJ2-2|.|few
CASSQGQDTGELFF
TGCGCCAGCAGCCAAGGACAGGACACCGGGGAGCTGTTTTTT
>TRBV6-9|16|TRBJ2-1|TRBD2|once
CASSYRSGLAYNEQFF
TGTGCCAGCAGTTACCGATCGGGACTAGCCTACAATGAGCAGTTCTTC
>TRBV12-5|16|TRBJ2-2|TRBD2|many
CASGLTSGRGTGELFF
TGTGCTAGTGGTTTAACTAGCGGGAGGGGCACCGGGGAGCTGTTTTTT
>TRBV20-1|14|TRBJ2-3|.|few
CSARRGSGTDTQYF
TGCAGTGCTAGGAGGGGGTCGGGGACAGATACGCAGTATTTT
>TRBV6-2/TRBV6-3|16|TRBJ2-3|.|few
CASSYRAATGTDTQYF
TGTGCCAGCAGTTACAGGGCGGCAACGGGAACAGATACGCAGTATTTT
>TRBV20-1|17|TRBJ2-3|.|many
CSARDLGATPYAYTQYF
TGCAGTGCTAGAGACCTTGGTGCGACACCTTATGCTTATACGCAGTATTTT
>TRBV27|11|TRBJ2-5|.|few
CASSGSGSQYF
TGTGCCAGCAGTGGTTCAGGATCCCAGTACTTC
>TRBV19|16|TRBJ2-5|.|few
CASSRRPRDGQETQYF
TGTGCCAGTAGTCGAAGACCGAGGGACGGCCAAGAGACCCAGTACTTC
>TRBV2|14|TRBJ2-7|.|many
CASTPGRGYWEQYF
TGTGCCAGCACCCCGGGACGCGGGTATTGGGAGCAGTACTTC
>TRBV30|16|TRBJ2-7|TRBD2|many
CAWSVPVVAGGHEQYF
TGTGCCTGGAGTGTGCCCGTGGTAGCGGGAGGACACGAGCAGTACTTC
>TRBV27|16|TRBJ2-1|TRBD2|.
CASSSLSGNSYNEQFF
TGTGCCAGCAGTTCATTAAGCGGGAACTCCTACAATGAGCAGTTCTTC
>TRBV12-3/TRBV12-4|16|TRBJ2-2|.|.
CASSFDPQGNTGELFF
TGTGCCAGCAGTTTTGACCCTCAGGGGAACACCGGGGAGCTGTTTTTT
>TRBV7-2|14|TRBJ2-5|.|few
CASSLLQSSETQYF
TGTGCCAGCAGCTTATTACAGAGCAGCGAGACCCAGTACTTC
>TRBV7-9|15|TRBJ2-3|.|few
CASSSRGLDTDTQYF
TGTGCCAGCAGCTCTAGGGGACTCGACACAGATACGCAGTATTTT